This T cell receptor beta chain was sequenced during a study of blood T cells in healthy people across ages. The table lists this clonotype with a few counts. Its antigen is not identified. Study-wide results and limits: Donor CMV status, an unknown factor, possibly confounded changes in expanded clonotypes.

PCR was performed a second time for roughly 7 to 11 cycles using a sample-barcoded 5' primer and a J-beta primer mix. TCRdb ran MiXCR on the 5' RACE reads and lists one entry per CDR3 protein. The sample lists 550,000 to 700,000 distinct CDR3 sequences; 27% were seen once. The source of this sequence is a woman in her seventies in good health. The specimen sequenced was blood.

DNA of the CDR3: TGTGCACCAGGTACTCCCCCAACTGAAGCTTTCTTT. It codes for CAPGTPPTEAFF. V and J are TRBV27 and TRBJ1-1; D remains unclear. Germline V gene sequence: CDR1 MNHEY, CDR2 SMNVEV (reference sequence). This CDR3 has 12 amino acids.